What follows is one T cell receptor beta chain and its context. The data derive from a study of blood T cell repertoires in COVID-19. About the research overall: Samples of COVID-19 (acute and convalescent) were obtained from the United States, Italy and Spain.

The junction had 15 bases not matched to a gene; V was cut back by 6 bases and J by 7 bases. CDR1 LNHDA and CDR2 SQIVND come from the germline V gene (reference sequence). The CDR3 contains 16 residues. Data came from immunoSEQ multiplex PCR; TCRdb stores just in-frame clones and leaves some out. The sample lists 40,000 to 65,000 clones; over 70% were seen once. V usage is TRBV19 and J usage is TRBJ1-5, with 7 positions matching TRBD1. The clonotype originates from a human donor with active or convalescent COVID-19. The donor label of this sample is uncertain. Sequencing was done on a sample of peripheral blood. DNA for the CDR3: TGTGCCAGTAGGACCCAGACAGGGATGACAGGACAGCCCCAGCATTTT. Its protein product is CASRTQTGMTGQPQHF. The variable domain in full, with the rest retrieved from reference TRBV19 and TRBJ1-5, is DGGITQSPKYLFRKEGQNVTLSCEQNLNHDAMYWYRQDPGQGLRLIYYSQIVNDFQKGDIAEGYSVSREKKESFPLTVTSAQKNPTAFYLCASRTQTGMTGQPQHFGDGTRLSIL.